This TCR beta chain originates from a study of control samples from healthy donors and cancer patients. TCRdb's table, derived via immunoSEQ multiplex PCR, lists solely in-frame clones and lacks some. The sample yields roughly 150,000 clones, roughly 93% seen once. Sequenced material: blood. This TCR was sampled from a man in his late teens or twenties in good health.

The DNA for the CDR3 is TGCGCCAGCAGCCAAGATGGCACAGTGCAGCATTTT. Protein: CASSQDGTVQHF. The gene calls are TRBV4-1 and TRBJ1-5; D unresolved. CDR1 and CDR2 (germline): MGHRA, YSYEKL. This CDR3 spans 12 amino acids. With 0 bases removed from V and 13 bases from J, the gap between germline ends came to 10 bases.